The 20 T cell receptor beta chains presented below share a single source sample, sequenced in a study of cytomegalovirus exposure and HLA in healthy donors. 13 Jbeta primers and 60 Vbeta primers were used for the PCR. Sequencing used immunoSEQ multiplex PCR; TCRdb keeps in-frame clones, though not all of them. The data show 110,000 or so clones, with more than 70% seen just once and roughly 16% held by the top ten. Sequencing used PBMCs. These receptor sequences come from a man aged 50 to 60 in good health and CMV-seropositive.

This clone was recorded a few times. A read error is likely here: a far larger clone is one base away. V is TRBV11-2 and J is TRBJ1-5; D gene unclear. This CDR3 has 17 amino acids. V was cut by 0 bases and J by 2 bases, with 14 bases left in between. CDR1 and CDR2 from the germline V gene are SGHAT and FQNNGV. DNA for the CDR3: TGTGCCAGCAGCTTAGATCGGGAACCTCAACGCAATCAGCCCCAGCATTTT. The encoded protein is CASSLDREPQRNQPQHF.

The CDR3: CATSRDRAQETQYF. The DNA for the CDR3 is TGTGCCACCAGCAGAGACAGGGCACAAGAGACCCAGTACTTC. The chain carries TRBV15 and TRBJ2-5; tentative D call: TRBD1 (5 bases). The CDR3 is made up of 14 amino acids. In germline, CDR1 is LNHNV, CDR2 YYDKDF (reference sequence). Trimming cost V 0 bases and J 2 bases, with 7 bases left between them.

The chain is built from TRBV29-1 and TRBJ1-1; 8 positions match TRBD1. This CDR3 spans 12 amino acids. Germline CDR1 SQVTM, CDR2 ANQGSEA. Unmatched junction bases numbered 6, after V lost 7 bases and J lost 5 bases. The chain's CDR3 is CSAGQGRTEAFF. CDR3 bases: TGCAGCGCCGGACAGGGTCGTACTGAAGCTTTCTTT.

The chain uses TRBV27 and TRBJ2-5; the match to TRBD2 covers 14 bases. Germline loops: CDR1 MNHEY, CDR2 SMNVEV (reference sequence). Unmatched junction bases numbered 7, after V lost 0 bases and J lost 7 bases. CDR3 size: 17 residues. The CDR3 reads CASSLSRLAGGRGTQYF. The DNA of the CDR3 is TGTGCCAGCAGTTTATCGAGACTAGCGGGGGGGCGGGGGACCCAGTACTTC.

The chain joins TRBV2 to TRBJ1-5; TRBD1 is a possible D gene (6 bases). Trimming shortened V by 3 bases and J by 2 bases, and 8 bases separated the two germline ends. The CDR3 is made up of 14 amino acids. Germline V CDR1 and CDR2: SNHLY, FYNNEI. CDR3: CASSDRQGNQPQHF. CDR3 nucleotide sequence: TGTGCCAGCAGTGACCGACAGGGCAATCAGCCCCAGCATTTT.

The rearrangement links TRBV5-1 to TRBJ1-2; tentatively, D is TRBD1 (6 bases). CDR3 length: 16 amino acids. CDR1 and CDR2 (germline): SGHRS, YFSETQ. Trimming took 4 bases from V and 4 from J, leaving 20 bases between them. CDR3 amino acids: CASSPEEMLGAYGYTF. The DNA of the CDR3 is TGCGCCAGCAGCCCCGAGGAGATGTTGGGGGCCTATGGCTACACCTTC.

A remark on this clone: Relative to the germline gene, one junction end is altered; a read error may explain this. The chain recombines TRBV6-4 with TRBJ2-1; D call uncertain. The CDR3 consists of 16 residues. CDR1 and CDR2 from the germline V gene are MRHNA and SNTAGT. CDR3 sequence (DNA): TGTGTCAGCAGTTCCCTACCACAGAGCTCCTACAATGAGCAGTTCTTC. Residues: CVSSSLPQSSYNEQFF.

This chain links TRBV7-9 with TRBJ2-3; D might be TRBD1 (6 bases). V was shortened by 5 bases and J by 2 bases, with 17 bases between the two germline ends. Germline V lookup: CDR1 SEHNR, CDR2 FQNEAQ (reference sequence). The CDR3 length is 16 residues. In DNA, the CDR3 is TGTGCCAGCAGCCCCAGGGGAGAAGGAAACACAGATACGCAGTATTTT. It specifies CASSPRGEGNTDTQYF.

The V call is TRBV28, the J call TRBJ2-1; a weak D match, TRBD2 (5 bases). The length of the CDR3 is 15 residues. Trimming removed 6 bases at V and 6 bases at J, with 18 bases between. Germline-derived CDR1 and CDR2 are MDHEN and SYDVKM. The CDR3 loop is CASSTRRGWVNEQFF. As DNA, the CDR3 is TGTGCCAGCAGCACACGGAGAGGGTGGGTCAATGAGCAGTTCTTC. The variable domain in full, completed from reference TRBV28 and TRBJ2-1, reads DVKVTQSSRYLVKRTGEKVFLECVQDMDHENMFWYRQDPGLGLRLIYFSYDVKMKEKGDIPEGYSVSREKKERFSLILESASTNQTSMYLCASSTRRGWVNEQFFGPGTRLTVL.

The CDR3 here is CASSPRGTNEKLFF. In nucleotides, the CDR3 is TGCGCCAGCAGCCCGAGAGGGACTAATGAAAAACTGTTTTTT. The chain carries TRBV5-1 and TRBJ1-4; no clear D gene. Germline V CDR1 and CDR2: SGHRS, YFSETQ. V was trimmed by 4 bases and J by 2 bases, leaving 9 bases between them. The CDR3 runs to 14 residues. Supplemented by reference TRBV5-1 and TRBJ1-4, the full variable domain reads KAGVTQTPRYLIKTRGQQVTLSCSPISGHRSVSWYQQTPGQGLQFLFEYFSETQRNKGNFPGRFSGRQFSNSRSEMNVSTLELGDSALYLCASSPRGTNEKLFFGSGTQLSVL.

This sequence joins TRBV6-1 and TRBJ2-5; TRBD1 might be the D (7 bases). The CDR3 contains 13 residues. Trimming removed 10 bases from V and 0 bases from J, with 12 bases in between. From germline, CDR1 is MNHNS and CDR2 SASEGT. CDR3 DNA sequence: TGTGCCATCAGGGGGGACAACCAAGAGACCCAGTACTTC. Its translation is CAIRGDNQETQYF.

This clone has a handful of counts. The chain couples TRBV28 to TRBJ2-2, with TRBD1 matching over 8 bases. CDR1 MDHEN and CDR2 SYDVKM come from the germline V gene. The CDR3 is made up of 14 amino acids. V shed 8 bases, J shed 6 bases, and the junction held 8 bases outside the gene matches. The CDR3 spells CASSGGDLPGELFF. Written as DNA, the CDR3 is TGTGCCAGCTCAGGGGGCGACCTTCCCGGGGAGCTGTTTTTT.

In its sample, this clone was seen once. The rearrangement joins TRBV27 to TRBJ2-7; 8 nucleotides agree with TRBD1. Germline assignment: CDR1 MNHEY and CDR2 SMNVEV (reference sequence). With V trimmed by 2 bases and J by 2 bases, 5 bases remained unmatched. This CDR3 comprises 15 residues. CDR3 region: CASSLGTGPPYEQYF. In DNA, the CDR3 is TGTGCCAGCAGTTTAGGGACAGGACCTCCCTACGAGCAGTACTTC.

The rearrangement links TRBV7-2 to TRBJ2-2, with 8 nucleotides matching TRBD1. V trimming: 1 base; J trimming: 7 bases; junction bases outside the gene matches: 11. Germline CDR1 and CDR2: SGHTA and FQGNSA. This CDR3 region has 17 residues. The CDR3 is CASSLGVPGGGGGELFF. DNA of the CDR3: TGTGCCAGCAGCTTAGGGGTGCCAGGGGGCGGCGGCGGGGAGCTGTTTTTT.

This clone was seen a handful of times. The V and J genes are TRBV5-5 and TRBJ2-5, with D perhaps matching TRBD1 (6 bases). Germline loops: CDR1 SGHKS, CDR2 YYEKEE (reference sequence). Trimming left V 1 base short and J 1 base short, with 14 bases between. This CDR3 is 16 amino acids long. CDR3 sequence reads: CASSLLRGPAQETQYF. The CDR3 DNA reads TGTGCCAGCAGCTTGCTCAGGGGCCCGGCCCAAGAGACCCAGTACTTC.

The rearrangement uses TRBV18 and TRBJ2-1, with 12 bases aligning to TRBD1. The V segment lost 6 bases and the J segment 10 bases; nucleotides outside the gene matches: 13. The CDR3 has 16 residues. CDR1 and CDR2 from the germline V gene are KGHSH and LQKENI. As DNA, the CDR3 is TGTGCCAGCTCCCCCGCTTCGGGACAGGGGGCAGGGGAGCAGTTCTTC. Its translation is CASSPASGQGAGEQFF.

V usage is TRBV9 and J usage is TRBJ1-6; D gene uncertain. Trimming removed 5 bases at V and 7 bases at J, with 10 bases between. CDR1 and CDR2 from the germline V gene are SGDLS and YYNGEE. The CDR3 sequence is 13 residues long. CDR3 amino acids: CASSTTGNSPLHF. The CDR3 nucleotides read TGTGCCAGCAGTACGACGGGGAATTCACCCCTCCACTTT.

The CDR3 coding sequence is TGTGCCACCAGCTCCCCCTCATCGAGGACAGGGGAAGAGACCCAGTACTTC. Protein product: CATSSPSSRTGEETQYF. The gene calls are TRBV15 and TRBJ2-5, with 9 positions matching TRBD1. The CDR3 runs to 17 residues. Germline-derived CDR1 and CDR2 are LNHNV and YYDKDF (reference sequence). With V trimmed by 5 bases and J by 3 bases, 13 bases remained unmatched. Looking up the rest from reference TRBV15 and TRBJ2-5 gives the full variable domain: DAMVIQNPRYQVTQFGKPVTLSCSQTLNHNVMYWYQQKSSQAPKLLFHYYDKDFNNEADTPDNFQSRRPNTSFCFLDIRSPGLGDTAMYLCATSSPSSRTGEETQYFGPGTRLLVL.

The rearrangement joins TRBV6-5 to TRBJ2-5; TRBD1 matches at 7 bases. J gave up 3 bases and V 4 bases, and 5 bases lay outside the gene matches. The V gene's germline CDR1 is MNHEY and CDR2 SVGAGI. The CDR3 is 14 residues long. CDR3: CASSLQGWEETQYF. CDR3 coding DNA: TGTGCCAGCAGTTTACAGGGGTGGGAAGAGACCCAGTACTTC.

The chain carries TRBV6-5 and TRBJ2-3, with TRBD2 matching 11 bases. Trimming at V came to 5 bases and at J to 4 bases, leaving 5 bases not matched to a gene. The CDR3 has 15 amino acids. The germline V gene encodes CDR1 MNHEY and CDR2 SVGAGI. The CDR3: CASSPLAGVPDTQYF. The CDR3 region has the DNA TGTGCCAGCAGTCCACTAGCGGGAGTTCCAGATACGCAGTATTTT.